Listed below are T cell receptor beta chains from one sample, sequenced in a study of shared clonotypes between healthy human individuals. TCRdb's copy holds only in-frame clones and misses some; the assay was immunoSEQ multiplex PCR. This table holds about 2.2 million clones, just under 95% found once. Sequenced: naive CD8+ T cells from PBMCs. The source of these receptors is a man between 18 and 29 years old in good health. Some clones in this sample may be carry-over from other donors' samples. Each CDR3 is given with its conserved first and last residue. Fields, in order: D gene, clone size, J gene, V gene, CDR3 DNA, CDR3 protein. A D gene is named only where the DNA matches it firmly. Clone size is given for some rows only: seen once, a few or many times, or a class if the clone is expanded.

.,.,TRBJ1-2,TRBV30,TGTGCCTGGAGCACCGGACAGACCTATGGCTACACCTTC,CAWSTGQTYGYTF
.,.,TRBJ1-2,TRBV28,TGTGCCAGCAGTTTGCGGTGGGCTAATGGCTACACCTTC,CASSLRWANGYTF
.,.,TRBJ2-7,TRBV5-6,TGTGCCAGCTCCGTGGGGGCCTCTTCCTACGAGCAGTACTTC,CASSVGASSYEQYF
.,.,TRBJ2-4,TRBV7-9,TGTGCCAGCAGCATTGACAGTGTCAAAAACATTCAGTACTTC,CASSIDSVKNIQYF
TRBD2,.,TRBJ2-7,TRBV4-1,TGCGCCAGCAGCCAAAGCGCTAGCGGAACCTACGAGCAGTACTTC,CASSQSASGTYEQYF
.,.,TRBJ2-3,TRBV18,TGTGCCAGCTCACCACCGTTTGCTTTGTCTTTCGGGATCGATACGCAGTATTTT,CASSPPFALSFGIDTQYF
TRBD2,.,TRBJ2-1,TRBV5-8,TGTGCCAGCAGATTGACGGGAGGCGGGTCCTACAATGAGCAGTTCTTC,CASRLTGGGSYNEQFF
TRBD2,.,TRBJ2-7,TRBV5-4,TGTGCCAGCAGCTTAGCGGGAGAGACCTACGAGCAGTACTTC,CASSLAGETYEQYF
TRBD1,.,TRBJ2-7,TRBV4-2,TGTGCCAGCAGCCAAGATGGGGGACAGGGCTACGAGCAGTACTTC,CASSQDGGQGYEQYF
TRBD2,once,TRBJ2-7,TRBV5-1,TGCGCCAGCAGCTCTCTAGCGGGATCCCGGGGCGAGCAGTACTTC,CASSSLAGSRGEQYF
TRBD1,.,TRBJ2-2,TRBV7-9,TGTGCCAGCAGCTCTCCTACGGACAGGAGCACGAACACCGGGGAGCTGTTTTTT,CASSSPTDRSTNTGELFF
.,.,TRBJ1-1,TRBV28,TGTGCCAGCACCCCTCTGGGGGGTACTGAAGCTTTCTTT,CASTPLGGTEAFF
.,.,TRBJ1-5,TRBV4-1,TGCGCCAGCAGCCGAGCCCATAATAGCAATCAGCCCCAGCATTTT,CASSRAHNSNQPQHF
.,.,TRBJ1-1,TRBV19,TGTGCCAGTAGTATACAGGCTAGGGGTGAAGCTTTCTTT,CASSIQARGEAFF
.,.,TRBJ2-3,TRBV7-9,TGTGCCAGCAGCTTAGCTCTCCCAGATACGCAGTATTTT,CASSLALPDTQYF
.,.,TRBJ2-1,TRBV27,TGTGCCAGCAGTTTATACGGGGTCTACAATGAGCAGTTCTTC,CASSLYGVYNEQFF
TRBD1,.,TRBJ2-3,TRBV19,TGTGCCAGTATGGACAGGGCGTCTAGCACAGATACGCAGTATTTT,CASMDRASSTDTQYF
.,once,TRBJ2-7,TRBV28,TGTGCCAGCACGGGACACCACGAGCAGTACTTC,CASTGHHEQYF
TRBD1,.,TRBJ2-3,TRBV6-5,TGTGCCAGCAGTTTCCTCACAGGGGTGGGCACAGATACGCAGTATTTT,CASSFLTGVGTDTQYF
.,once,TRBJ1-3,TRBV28,TGTGCCAGCAGTTTGTCAGGGTCCGGAAACACCATATATTTT,CASSLSGSGNTIYF
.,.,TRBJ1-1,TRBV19,TGTGCCAGTAGTATGAGCACTGAAGCTTTCTTT,CASSMSTEAFF
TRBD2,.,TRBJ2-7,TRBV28,TGTGCCAGCAGTTTATTGGCTAGCGGGAGTGGTTACGAGCAGTACTTC,CASSLLASGSGYEQYF
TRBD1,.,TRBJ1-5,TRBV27,TGTGCCAGCAGTTTTGAGGGCAGGGGGCCTTATAGCAATCAGCCCCAGCATTTT,CASSFEGRGPYSNQPQHF
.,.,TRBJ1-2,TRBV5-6,TGTGCCAGCAGCCAAGAGTCGGGGGACTATGGCTACACCTTC,CASSQESGDYGYTF
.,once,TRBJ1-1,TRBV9,TGTGCCAGCAGCTGGGACAACGAGAACACTGAAGCTTTCTTT,CASSWDNENTEAFF
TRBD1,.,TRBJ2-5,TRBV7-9,TGTGCCAGCAGCTCCAACCGGGACAGGCCCCGAGAGACCCAGTACTTC,CASSSNRDRPRETQYF
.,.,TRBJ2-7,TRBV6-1,TGTGCCAGCAGTGTCCGGGCTCCCTACGAGCAGTACTTC,CASSVRAPYEQYF
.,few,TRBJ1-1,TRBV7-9,TGTGCCAGCCATGATGGCAGGGCGTTTACTGAAGCTTTCTTT,CASHDGRAFTEAFF
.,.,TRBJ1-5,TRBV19,TGTGCCAGTTGTCCTGGGGGCGGGAGCAATCAGCCCCAGCATTTT,CASCPGGGSNQPQHF
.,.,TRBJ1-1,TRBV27,TGTGCCAGCAGTTTAACTTCAAACAAAAGGGTTGGGGTGACTGAAGCTTTCTTT,CASSLTSNKRVGVTEAFF
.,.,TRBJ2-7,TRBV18,TGTGCCAGCTCACCCGTAATGCATTTCAGGGGGCGACTAGCTGCCTACGAGCAGTACTTC,CASSPVMHFRGRLAAYEQYF
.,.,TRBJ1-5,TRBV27,TGTGCCAACGTGGTTGATTCCAGCCTTCGGATTCAGCCCCAGCATTTT,CANVVDSSLRIQPQHF
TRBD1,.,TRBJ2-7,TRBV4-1,TGCGCCAGCAGCCAAGGCCCCGGGACAGGGGGCTACGAGCAGTACTTC,CASSQGPGTGGYEQYF
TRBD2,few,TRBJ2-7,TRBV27,TGTGCCAGCAGTCTTCAGCGGGAGGGCTACGAGCAGTACTTC,CASSLQREGYEQYF
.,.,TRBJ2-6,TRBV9,TGTGCCAGCAGCGTAGACCAATCCTCTGGGGCCAACGTCCTGACTTTC,CASSVDQSSGANVLTF
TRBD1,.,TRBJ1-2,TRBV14,TGTGCCAGCAGTCAACCAGGGGGCGGTGGCTACACCTTC,CASSQPGGGGYTF
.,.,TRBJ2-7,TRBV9,TGTGCCAGCAGCGTTCTGTTCGGGGCCGAGCAGTACTTC,CASSVLFGAEQYF
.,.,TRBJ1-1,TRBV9,TGTGCCAGCAGCGTAGAAGGACATTCGAACACTGAAGCTTTCTTT,CASSVEGHSNTEAFF
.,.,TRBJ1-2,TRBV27,TGTGCCAGCAGTTTATGGTCAGGGAATAGTGGCTACACCTTC,CASSLWSGNSGYTF
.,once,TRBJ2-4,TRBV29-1,TGCAGCGTCCAATTTTTGGATGCAGGGGCAAACATTCAGTACTTC,CSVQFLDAGANIQYF
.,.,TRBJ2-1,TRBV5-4,TGTGCCAGCAATGCGGAGGTTTACAATGAGCAGTTCTTC,CASNAEVYNEQFF
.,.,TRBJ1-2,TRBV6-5,TGTGCCAGCAGTTACTCCGGGTCTAACTATGGCTACACCTTC,CASSYSGSNYGYTF
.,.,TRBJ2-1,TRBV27,TGTGCCAGCAGTTTTGCCGGGGTTGAGCAGTTCTTC,CASSFAGVEQFF
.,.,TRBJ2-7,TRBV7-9,TGTGCCAGCAGCTTAGTGGGGGCTCTTTTGGACGGGTACTCCTACGAGCAGTACTTC,CASSLVGALLDGYSYEQYF
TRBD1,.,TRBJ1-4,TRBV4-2,TGTGCCAGCAGCCAAGCCCTTCCGAGGACAGGGGAGGGAGAAAAACTGTTTTTT,CASSQALPRTGEGEKLFF
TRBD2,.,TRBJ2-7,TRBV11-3,TGTGCCAGCAGCTTAGATCCACCCCCCTGGACTAGCGGGAATGACTACGAGCAGTACTTC,CASSLDPPPWTSGNDYEQYF
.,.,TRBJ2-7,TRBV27,TGTGCCAGCAGTTTATCAGAGGGCGGCGAGCAGTACTTC,CASSLSEGGEQYF
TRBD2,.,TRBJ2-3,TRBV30,TGTGCCTGGATGGGGGTCGGGAGGCCCACAGATACGCAGTATTTT,CAWMGVGRPTDTQYF
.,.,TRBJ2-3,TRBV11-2,TGTGCCAGCAGCCCAGGGGAGGGTACGCAGTATTTT,CASSPGEGTQYF
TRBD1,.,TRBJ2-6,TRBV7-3,TGTGCCAGCAGCTACCTCCGGGACAGGGCTCTGTCTGGGGCCAACGTCCTGACTTTC,CASSYLRDRALSGANVLTF
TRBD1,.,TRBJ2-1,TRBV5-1,TGCGCCAGCAGCTTATGGGACAGGGTTGGGTCCTACAATGAGCAGTTCTTC,CASSLWDRVGSYNEQFF
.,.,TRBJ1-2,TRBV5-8,TGTGCCAGCAACCTACCACAGGTCCCCCGACATAACTATGGCTACACCTTC,CASNLPQVPRHNYGYTF
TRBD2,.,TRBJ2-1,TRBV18,TGTGCCAGCTCACCAGGGACTAGCGGGAGCTACAATGAGCAGTTCTTC,CASSPGTSGSYNEQFF
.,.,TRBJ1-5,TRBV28,TGTGCCAGCAGTCAATCTTACAGTGGCAATCAGCCCCAGCATTTT,CASSQSYSGNQPQHF
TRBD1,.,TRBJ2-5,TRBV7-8,TGTGCCAGCAGCCCCGGGACAGGGGGGGAGACCCAGTACTTC,CASSPGTGGETQYF
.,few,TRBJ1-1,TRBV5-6,TGTGCCAGCAGCTTGGGCCCTGAAGCTTTCTTT,CASSLGPEAFF
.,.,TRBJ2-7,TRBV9,TGTGCCAGCAGCGTAGCTCTCGTCGGTTACGAGCAGTACTTC,CASSVALVGYEQYF